This T cell receptor beta chain was profiled in a study of blood T cell repertoires in COVID-19. How the authors handled the data: The authors estimated nucleated cell counts from reference gene primer amplification. Profiling relied on immunoSEQ multiplex PCR, and the TCRdb table lists in-frame clones only, not all of them. The DNA gave D and trimming, while V, J and clone size come from that table. This sample has some 250,000 clones; roughly nine tenths occur once, and the top ten carry roughly 7.8%. Sequenced material: peripheral blood. The TCR was taken from a man aged 55 to 69 who had recovered from COVID-19.

CDR3 bases: TGTGCCAGCAGTTCAGGGTATGGCTACACCTTC. Translated: CASSSGYGYTF. V and J are TRBV27 and TRBJ1-2; the D gene is possibly TRBD1 (5 bases). In germline, CDR1 is MNHEY, CDR2 SMNVEV (reference sequence). The CDR3 is 11 residues long. V lost 4 bases and J 5 bases, leaving 5 bases between the germline ends.